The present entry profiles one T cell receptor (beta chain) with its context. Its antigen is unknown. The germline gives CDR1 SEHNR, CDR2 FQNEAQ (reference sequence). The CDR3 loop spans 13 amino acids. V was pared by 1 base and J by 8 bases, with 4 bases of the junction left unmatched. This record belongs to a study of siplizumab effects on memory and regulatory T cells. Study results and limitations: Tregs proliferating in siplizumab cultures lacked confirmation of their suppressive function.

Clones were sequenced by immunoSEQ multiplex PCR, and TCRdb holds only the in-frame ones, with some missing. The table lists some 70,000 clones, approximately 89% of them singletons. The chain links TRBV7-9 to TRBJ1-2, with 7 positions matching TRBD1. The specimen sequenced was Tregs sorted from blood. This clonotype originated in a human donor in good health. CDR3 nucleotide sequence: TGTGCCAGCAGCTTAGAAGGGGGCCGGGGCTACACCTTC. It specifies CASSLEGGRGYTF.